Listed below are T cell receptor beta chains from one sample, sequenced in a study of blood T cell repertoires in COVID-19. Sequencing was performed with immunoSEQ multiplex PCR; in TCRdb, only in-frame clones are kept and a portion is missing. There are approximately 91,000 clones in the sample; around 90% occur only once, and about 4.2% lies in the top ten. The sequencing sample was made of peripheral blood. The origin of the receptors is a man in his 70s with acute or convalescent COVID-19. Each CDR3 is given with its conserved first and last residue. Each record gives: CDR3 protein, CDR3 DNA, D gene, J gene, V gene, clone size. The D gene is left open where the match is weak. Size is omitted from some rows. Given values are once, few, many or a class for expanded clones.

cdr3_aa: CASSDGTGFEKLFF
cdr3_nt: TGTGCCAGCAGCGACGGGACAGGGTTTGAAAAACTGTTTTTT
d_call: TRBD1
j_call: TRBJ1-4
v_call: TRBV9
clone_size: NA

cdr3_aa: CASSQPGGLFEAFF
cdr3_nt: TGCGCCAGCAGCCAACCAGGGGGGTTGTTTGAAGCTTTCTTT
d_call: TRBD1
j_call: TRBJ1-1
v_call: TRBV4-1
clone_size: NA

cdr3_aa: CASSTWGGRRDYEQYF
cdr3_nt: TGTGCCAGCAGCACTTGGGGGGGACGGAGAGACTACGAGCAGTACTTC
d_call: TRBD2
j_call: TRBJ2-7
v_call: TRBV7-9
clone_size: NA

cdr3_aa: CASRSTVQGGYTF
cdr3_nt: TGTGCCAGCAGATCGACTGTCCAAGGTGGCTACACCTTC
d_call: NA
j_call: TRBJ1-2
v_call: TRBV3-1/TRBV3-2
clone_size: NA

cdr3_aa: CASSFSGVGAEPQHF
cdr3_nt: TGTGCCAGCAGTTTTTCAGGGGTGGGGGCGGAGCCCCAGCATTTT
d_call: NA
j_call: TRBJ1-5
v_call: TRBV27
clone_size: few

cdr3_aa: CASSLAPTGGSQPQHF
cdr3_nt: TGCGCCAGCAGCTTGGCCCCCACAGGGGGTAGTCAGCCCCAGCATTTT
d_call: TRBD1
j_call: TRBJ1-5
v_call: TRBV5-1
clone_size: NA

cdr3_aa: CASSEGSAFNEKLFF
cdr3_nt: TGTGCCAGCAGTGAAGGTAGCGCCTTTAATGAAAAACTGTTTTTT
d_call: NA
j_call: TRBJ1-4
v_call: TRBV6-1
clone_size: NA

cdr3_aa: CASSLELGRARGEQYF
cdr3_nt: TGCGCCAGCAGCTTGGAACTTGGACGGGCGCGGGGCGAGCAGTACTTC
d_call: NA
j_call: TRBJ2-7
v_call: TRBV5-1
clone_size: NA

cdr3_aa: CASTPTRVQNSPLHF
cdr3_nt: TGTGCCAGCACCCCCACCCGGGTCCAAAATTCACCCCTCCACTTT
d_call: NA
j_call: TRBJ1-6
v_call: TRBV2
clone_size: NA

cdr3_aa: CASTLASNRDGYTF
cdr3_nt: TGCGCCAGCACCCTTGCCTCGAACAGGGATGGCTACACCTTC
d_call: NA
j_call: TRBJ1-2
v_call: TRBV5-1
clone_size: NA

cdr3_aa: CASSPGGDTQYF
cdr3_nt: TGTGCCAGCAGCCCGGGAGGAGATACGCAGTATTTT
d_call: TRBD2
j_call: TRBJ2-3
v_call: TRBV7-3
clone_size: NA

cdr3_aa: CASSIRETGELFF
cdr3_nt: TGTGCCAGTAGTATTAGAGAAACCGGGGAGCTGTTTTTT
d_call: NA
j_call: TRBJ2-2
v_call: TRBV19
clone_size: NA

cdr3_aa: CASSLGDYTEAFF
cdr3_nt: TGCGCCAGCAGCTTAGGGGATTACACTGAAGCTTTCTTT
d_call: NA
j_call: TRBJ1-1
v_call: TRBV5-1
clone_size: NA

cdr3_aa: CASSLEPGNTYEQYF
cdr3_nt: TGTGCCAGCAGCTTAGAACCCGGGAACACCTACGAGCAGTACTTC
d_call: NA
j_call: TRBJ2-7
v_call: TRBV11-2
clone_size: NA